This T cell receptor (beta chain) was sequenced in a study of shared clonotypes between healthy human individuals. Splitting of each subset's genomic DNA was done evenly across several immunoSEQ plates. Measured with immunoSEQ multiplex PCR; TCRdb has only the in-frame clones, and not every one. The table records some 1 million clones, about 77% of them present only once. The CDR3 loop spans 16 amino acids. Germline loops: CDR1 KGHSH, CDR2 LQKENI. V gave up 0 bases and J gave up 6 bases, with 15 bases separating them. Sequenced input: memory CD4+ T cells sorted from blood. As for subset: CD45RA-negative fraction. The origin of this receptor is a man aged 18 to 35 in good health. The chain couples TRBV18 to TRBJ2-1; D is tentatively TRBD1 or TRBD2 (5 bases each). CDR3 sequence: CASSPPRGPQGNEQFF. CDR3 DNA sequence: TGTGCCAGCTCACCACCACGAGGGCCCCAGGGCAATGAGCAGTTCTTC.